These 30 T cell receptor beta chains share one sample of origin, sequenced in a study of response to subunit inactivated influenza vaccine. TCRdb itself ran the RT-PCR reads through MiXCR, one entry per CDR3 protein. Among about 780,000 distinct CDR3 sequences, approximately 17% were seen once, and the ten largest hold about a tenth. This material consisted of PBMCs from blood, taken 5 to 6 days after vaccination. Every receptor here comes from a man aged 45-65 years who received an inactivated influenza vaccine.

This clonotype was counted many times. The chain employs TRBV20-1 and TRBJ2-1, with D maybe TRBD1 (6 bases). The germline V and J ends were trimmed by 4 bases and 9 bases, with 13 bases remaining between them. This CDR3 region has 12 residues. Germline CDR1 DFQATT, CDR2 SNEGSKA (reference sequence). This chain's CDR3 is CSATGLGGEQFF. Written as DNA, the CDR3 is TGCAGTGCTACCGGCCTAGGGGGTGAGCAGTTCTTC.

This chain connects TRBV11-3 to TRBJ2-2; D is tentatively TRBD1 or TRBD2 (6 bases each). V gave up 5 bases and J gave up 3 bases, with 16 bases separating them. Germline V lookup: CDR1 SGHNT, CDR2 YENEEA. This CDR3 region has 16 residues. CDR3 DNA: TGTGCCAGCAGCCTCGGGATGGGGGGCGACACCGGGGAGCTGTTTTTT. This translates into CASSLGMGGDTGELFF.

In its sample, this clonotype was seen a few times. This chain joins TRBV10-3 and TRBJ1-1; 11 bases fit TRBD1. Losses at the gene ends were 2 bases for V and 5 bases for J; bases not matched to a gene: 7. The germline V gene encodes CDR1 ENHRY and CDR2 SYGVKD. The CDR3 runs 16 residues. This chain's CDR3 is CAISEPLGQGETEAFF. The CDR3 DNA follows: TGTGCCATCAGTGAGCCGCTGGGACAGGGGGAGACTGAAGCTTTCTTT.

This clonotype came up a few times. The chain employs TRBV5-1 and TRBJ1-2; the D gene is possibly TRBD1 (5 bases). V lost 4 bases and J lost 4, with 11 bases in between. Germline values: CDR1 SGHRS, CDR2 YFSETQ. This CDR3 is 13 amino acids long. Here the CDR3 DNA reads TGCGCCAGCAGCCCCCAGGGTCTCTATGGCTACACCTTC. Its translation: CASSPQGLYGYTF.

Details on this clonotype: Germline and junction disagree at one end, which may indicate a read error. The chain's CDR3 is CAGSLETVKLDTGELFF. CDR3 DNA sequence: TGTGCCGGCAGTTTAGAGACCGTAAAGTTGGACACCGGGGAGCTGTTTTTT. J is TRBJ2-2 and V is TRBV12-3 or TRBV12-4; D gene uncertain. The CDR3 contains 17 residues.

This clonotype was counted only a few times. In DNA form, the CDR3 reads TGTGCCAGCAGTTCCACGAGCTTGGATACGCAGTATTTT. Translated, it gives CASSSTSLDTQYF. This chain uses TRBV27 with TRBJ2-3; D remains unclear. This CDR3 is built from 13 residues. The ends were cut back, 4 bases at V and 6 bases at J, with 11 bases in the middle. Germline V gene sequence: CDR1 MNHEY, CDR2 SMNVEV (reference sequence).

The genes are TRBV13 and TRBJ2-1; 7 bases map to TRBD2. V lost 4 bases, J lost 2 bases, and 8 bases stayed unmatched. The CDR3 contains 16 residues. Germline lookup yields CDR1 PRHDT and CDR2 FYEKMQ (reference sequence). For the CDR3, the DNA is TGTGCCAGCAGCTCCCTTATAGCGGGTACCTACAATGAGCAGTTCTTC. Translated, it gives CASSSLIAGTYNEQFF. Looking up the rest from reference TRBV13 and TRBJ2-1 gives the full variable domain: AAGVIQSPRHLIKEKRETATLKCYPIPRHDTVYWYQQGPGQDPQFLISFYEKMQSDKGSIPDRFSAQQFSDYHSELNMSSLELGDSALYFCASSSLIAGTYNEQFFGPGTRLTVL.

This clonotype was seen a handful of times. In DNA, the CDR3 is TGTGCCAGCAGCGAAAGGGGACAGGGTGTCGCGAACACCGGGGAGCTGTTTTTT. Translation gives CASSERGQGVANTGELFF. The chain combines TRBV11-1 with TRBJ2-2; 9 bases are shared with TRBD1. Germline CDR1 reads SGHAT; CDR2 reads FQDESV (reference sequence). V lost 5 bases to trimming and J lost 0 bases; unmatched junction nucleotides: 10. CDR3 length: 18 amino acids.

This clonotype was observed a handful of times. The chain uses TRBV7-9 and TRBJ2-1; 10 positions match TRBD1. CDR1 and CDR2 from the germline V gene are SEHNR and FQNEAQ (reference sequence). V lost 5 bases, J lost 6 bases, and 7 bases stayed unmatched. CDR3 length: 15 amino acids. CDR3 sequence (DNA): TGTGCCAGCAGCGAATTATGGGACAGGGGCAATGAGCAGTTCTTC. This codes for CASSELWDRGNEQFF. The full variable domain, its missing parts supplied by reference TRBV7-9 and TRBJ2-1, is DTGVSQNPRHKITKRGQNVTFRCDPISEHNRLYWYRQTLGQGPEFLTYFQNEAQLEKSRLLSDRFSAERPKGSFSTLEIQRTEQGDSAMYLCASSELWDRGNEQFFGPGTRLTVL.

The rearrangement uses TRBV7-2 and TRBJ2-7, with 8 bases matching TRBD1. This CDR3 region has 13 residues. Germline V lookup: CDR1 SGHTA, CDR2 FQGNSA. V shed 7 bases, J shed 4 bases, and the junction held 6 bases outside the gene matches. The CDR3: CASTGQGAYEQYF. In DNA form, the CDR3 reads TGTGCCAGCACGGGTCAGGGGGCTTACGAGCAGTACTTC. Variable domain in full (rest from reference TRBV7-2 and TRBJ2-7): GAGVSQSPSNKVTEKGKDVELRCDPISGHTALYWYRQSLGQGLEFLIYFQGNSAPDKSGLPSDRFSAERTGGSVSTLTIQRTQQEDSAVYLCASTGQGAYEQYFGPGTRLTVT.

The table lists this clonotype with a few counts. The chain links TRBV6-1 to TRBJ2-1, with 11 bases fitting TRBD2. J gave up 0 bases and V 6 bases, and 10 bases lay outside the gene matches. CDR3 length: 18 residues. Germline V gene data show CDR1 as MNHNS and CDR2 as SASEGT. In DNA, the CDR3 is TGTGCCAGCAGCTTGACCGGACTAGCGGGCAGCTCCTACAATGAGCAGTTCTTC. The encoded protein is CASSLTGLAGSSYNEQFF.

This chain links TRBV27 with TRBJ1-6, with 9 bases identical to TRBD1. This CDR3 has 15 residues. CDR1 and CDR2 from the germline V gene are MNHEY and SMNVEV (reference sequence). V trimming: 6 bases; J trimming: 6 bases; junction bases outside the gene matches: 6. CDR3 sequence: CASSPMGQGNSPLHF. The CDR3 DNA reads as TGTGCCAGCAGCCCGATGGGACAGGGTAATTCACCCCTCCACTTT.

This clonotype was observed a few times. V usage is TRBV5-6 and J usage is TRBJ1-2; D may be TRBD1 (5 bases). With 0 bases removed from V and 4 bases from J, the gap between germline ends came to 16 bases. The CDR3 is 16 amino acids. Looked up from germline, CDR1 is SGHDT and CDR2 is YYEEEE. The CDR3 DNA reads TGTGCCAGCAGCTTGGGGGACCGCCTGTGGGGCTATGGCTACACCTTC. It translates to CASSLGDRLWGYGYTF. The whole variable domain, remainder taken from reference TRBV5-6 and TRBJ1-2, is DAGVTQSPTHLIKTRGQQVTLRCSPKSGHDTVSWYQQALGQGPQFIFQYYEEEERQRGNFPDRFSGHQFPNYSSELNVNALLLGDSALYLCASSLGDRLWGYGYTFGSGTRLTVV.

This clonotype was recorded a few times. The J gene is TRBJ2-7, the V gene TRBV27; D is possibly TRBD2 (6 bases). The CDR3 has 14 residues. Deletions cut 3 bases from V and 4 bases from J, with 13 bases between. From germline, CDR1 is MNHEY and CDR2 SMNVEV (reference sequence). DNA of the CDR3: TGTGCCAGCAGTTTCCGGGACTCGGAGTACGAGCAGTACTTC. This encodes CASSFRDSEYEQYF.

V usage is TRBV5-1 and J usage is TRBJ2-1, with TRBD1 matching 7 bases. This CDR3 comprises 14 residues. V lost 4 bases and J lost 9; bases outside the gene matches: 10. Germline values: CDR1 SGHRS, CDR2 YFSETQ. As DNA, the CDR3 is TGCGCCAGCAGCGACGGAGACAGGGTCGGTGAGCAGTTCTTC. It specifies CASSDGDRVGEQFF. Combining the CDR3 with reference TRBV5-1 and TRBJ2-1 gives the whole variable domain KAGVTQTPRYLIKTRGQQVTLSCSPISGHRSVSWYQQTPGQGLQFLFEYFSETQRNKGNFPGRFSGRQFSNSRSEMNVSTLELGDSALYLCASSDGDRVGEQFFGPGTRLTVL.

This clonotype was seen a handful of times. The J gene is TRBJ2-7, the V gene TRBV27, with D maybe TRBD2 (7 bases). The CDR3 is 13 amino acids. V dropped 4 bases and J dropped 5 bases, with 12 bases sitting between them. CDR1 and CDR2 (germline): MNHEY, SMNVEV (reference sequence). For the CDR3, the DNA is TGTGCCAGCAGTTCCTCCGGGGGGCACGAGCAGTACTTC. The encoded protein is CASSSSGGHEQYF.

The chain's CDR3 is CASSVRQGAAEKLFF. CDR3 sequence (DNA): TGTGCCAGCAGCGTTCGACAGGGGGCGGCGGAAAAACTGTTTTTT. The chain combines TRBV7-9 with TRBJ1-4; 10 nucleotides line up with TRBD1. Trimming took 5 bases from V and 8 from J; bases not matched to a gene: 8. From germline, CDR1 is SEHNR and CDR2 FQNEAQ (reference sequence). The CDR3 covers 15 residues.

This clonotype was recorded a few times. The V call is TRBV10-3, the J call TRBJ1-5; D gene ambiguous. The CDR3 loop spans 13 amino acids. Trimming took 1 base from V and 5 from J, leaving 6 bases between them. The germline V gene encodes CDR1 ENHRY and CDR2 SYGVKD. CDR3 residues: CAISEWGDQPQHF. The CDR3 coding sequence is TGTGCCATCAGTGAGTGGGGTGATCAGCCCCAGCATTTT.

The chain is built from TRBV20-1 and TRBJ2-3, with D perhaps matching TRBD1 (6 bases). V was trimmed by 6 bases and J by 1 base, leaving 11 bases between them. The germline gives CDR1 DFQATT, CDR2 SNEGSKA (reference sequence). The CDR3 runs to 13 residues. Here the CDR3 reads CSAGAWGTDTQYF. CDR3 DNA: TGCAGTGCGGGGGCTTGGGGCACAGATACGCAGTATTTT.

This clonotype was seen only a few times. The rearrangement joins TRBV20-1 to TRBJ2-5; 8 bases agree with TRBD1. This CDR3 is 14 amino acids long. Germline CDR1 reads DFQATT; CDR2 reads SNEGSKA (reference sequence). V shed 3 bases, J shed 1 base, and the junction held 4 bases outside the gene matches. The CDR3 protein is CSASVGTGQETQYF. For the CDR3, the DNA is TGCAGTGCTAGTGTCGGGACAGGCCAAGAGACCCAGTACTTC.

This chain joins TRBV9 and TRBJ2-7; the D gene is possibly TRBD1 (6 bases). Germline lookup yields CDR1 SGDLS and CDR2 YYNGEE. Trimming removed 4 bases at V and 0 bases at J, with 11 bases between. The CDR3 is 14 residues long. The CDR3 loop is CASSYRQDSYEQYF. The CDR3 coding sequence is TGTGCCAGCAGCTACCGACAGGACTCCTACGAGCAGTACTTC. The full variable domain, with the rest looked up from reference TRBV9 and TRBJ2-7, is DSGVTQTPKHLITATGQRVTLRCSPRSGDLSVYWYQQSLDQGLQFLIQYYNGEERAKGNILERFSAQQFPDLHSELNLSSLELGDSALYFCASSYRQDSYEQYFGPGTRLTVT.

The J gene is TRBJ2-7, the V gene TRBV4-3; D tentatively fits TRBD1 or TRBD2 (5 bases each). The CDR3 totals 13 residues. CDR1 is LGHNA, CDR2 YSLEER, per germline. V lost 0 bases to trimming and J lost 10 bases, with 13 bases between them. CDR3 coding DNA: TGCGCCAGCAGCCAAGATTTGGGGGATCCACAGTACTTC. The encoded protein is CASSQDLGDPQYF.

V usage is TRBV11-1 and J usage is TRBJ1-1; D is unresolved. V lost 8 bases, J lost 2 bases, and 12 bases lay in between. The CDR3 sequence is 13 residues long. Germline V CDR1 and CDR2: SGHAT, FQDESV (reference sequence). CDR3 DNA: TGTGCCAGCCTAGTCAAAGAAAACACTGAAGCTTTCTTT. This gives the protein CASLVKENTEAFF.

This clonotype was seen more than once but under ten times. The chain carries TRBV29-1 and TRBJ2-7; the D gene is possibly TRBD1 (8 bases). The V end lost 4 bases, the J end lost 1 base, and 14 bases lay between the germline ends. Germline V gene lookup returns CDR1 SQVTM and CDR2 ANQGSEA. This CDR3 has 14 residues. The CDR3 spells CSVGGQGGSYEQYF. CDR3 nucleotide sequence: TGCAGCGTTGGTGGACAGGGAGGGTCCTACGAGCAGTACTTC.

This chain joins TRBV3-1 and TRBJ1-1, with D unresolved. The CDR3 totals 14 residues. V shed 1 base and J shed 2 bases, with 8 bases lying between them. Germline V gene sequence: CDR1 LGHDT, CDR2 YNNKEL (reference sequence). CDR3 in amino acids: CASSQGHLNTEAFF. The CDR3 DNA sequence: TGTGCCAGCAGCCAAGGACATCTTAACACTGAAGCTTTCTTT. Complete variable domain (other parts from reference TRBV3-1 and TRBJ1-1): DTAVSQTPKYLVTQMGNDKSIKCEQNLGHDTMYWYKQDSKKFLKIMFSYNNKELIINETVPNRFSPKSPDKAHLNLHINSLELGDSAVYFCASSQGHLNTEAFFGQGTRLTVV.

V and J are TRBV7-9 and TRBJ2-3, with D possibly TRBD1 on 6 matching bases. The CDR3 is 14 amino acids. The V and J ends lost 4 bases and 2 bases respectively, with 10 bases between them. The germline V gene encodes CDR1 SEHNR and CDR2 FQNEAQ (reference sequence). The CDR3 DNA sequence: TGTGCCAGCAGCTCCGGGACAACCACAGATACGCAGTATTTT. Its translation is CASSSGTTTDTQYF.

The chain couples TRBV5-1 to TRBJ2-7; D may correspond to TRBD1 or TRBD2 (5 bases each). The CDR3 runs 15 residues. V lost 3 bases to trimming and J lost 2 bases, with 15 bases between them. CDR1 is SGHRS and CDR2 is YFSETQ in the germline V gene. CDR3 residues: CASSSTGAAAYEQYF. The CDR3 nucleotides read TGCGCCAGCAGCTCGACCGGGGCAGCAGCCTACGAGCAGTACTTC. Drawing the rest from reference TRBV5-1 and TRBJ2-7, the complete variable domain is KAGVTQTPRYLIKTRGQQVTLSCSPISGHRSVSWYQQTPGQGLQFLFEYFSETQRNKGNFPGRFSGRQFSNSRSEMNVSTLELGDSALYLCASSSTGAAAYEQYFGPGTRLTVT.

This chain connects TRBV29-1 to TRBJ2-5, with a weak D call TRBD1 (6 bases). Germline V lookup: CDR1 SQVTM, CDR2 ANQGSEA. The CDR3 totals 14 residues. V lost 6 bases, J lost 2 bases, and 16 bases lay in between. This chain's CDR3 is CSVSRDTKQETQYF. DNA of the CDR3: TGCAGCGTGAGCCGGGACACAAAACAAGAGACCCAGTACTTC.

The chain joins TRBV28 to TRBJ2-7, with no clear D. The V and J ends lost 5 bases and 4 bases respectively, with 15 bases between them. Per the germline V gene, CDR1 is MDHEN and CDR2 is SYDVKM. The CDR3 runs 14 residues. This CDR3 reads CASSRQTGWYEQYF. DNA of the CDR3: TGTGCCAGCAGTCGTCAAACTGGGTGGTACGAGCAGTACTTC.

The chain joins TRBV15 to TRBJ2-6; D is ambiguous. The germline V gene has CDR1 LNHNV and CDR2 YYDKDF (reference sequence). The CDR3 runs 16 residues. V was shortened by 0 bases and J by 1 base, with 7 bases between the two germline ends. DNA of the CDR3: TGTGCCACCAGCAGAGATTATGGGTCTGGGGCCAACGTCCTGACTTTC. It codes for CATSRDYGSGANVLTF.